The clone carrying this T cell receptor (beta chain) was found a few times. This specimen belongs to a study of blood T cell repertoires in COVID-19. Here immunoSEQ multiplex PCR was the method, and the copy in TCRdb shows in-frame clones only, minus some. The table includes about 77,000 clones, about 80% detected once. Specimen: peripheral blood. This TCR was sampled from a woman aged 70-85 years with acute or convalescent COVID-19.

CDR3 in DNA: TGTGCCAGCAGCTTAGCAGGGACTAGCGGGACCGAACGAGAGCAGTTCTTC. It encodes CASSLAGTSGTEREQFF. This chain uses TRBV7-9 with TRBJ2-1, with 13 bases that match TRBD2. CDR3 length: 17 amino acids. CDR1 SEHNR and CDR2 FQNEAQ come from the germline V gene (reference sequence). V was pared by 0 bases and J by 10 bases, with 9 bases of the junction left unmatched.